This T cell receptor (beta chain) was profiled in a study of tumor-infiltrating lymphocytes in primary liver carcinoma (dated by TCRdb to 2017 to 2019). Turning to the overall study: Of the five patients, three men and two women aged 30 to 69 years, four had hepatocellular carcinoma and one had combined HCC and intrahepatic cholangiocarcinoma. A total of roughly 35 specimens from 5 patients went through TCRbeta repertoire sequencing, namely 25 tumor regions, 5 adjacent noncancerous liver tissues and 5 peripheral blood samples. Tumors of the five patients were stage T1-T3 N0M0 with maximum diameters of roughly 4.2 to 10 cm. For each liver tumor, the study sampled five regions along with adjacent normal tissue and blood, and applied TCRbeta repertoire sequencing, expression microarrays and whole-exome sequencing. High reproducibility was observed for the technical replicate repertoires, with mean shared-clone rates roughly 0.87 and correlation coefficients above 0.98. To link TCRbeta repertoire diversity to the local molecular phenotype, the approximately 23 tumor region samples were profiled with Agilent mRNA microarrays. Each sample produced about 3.5 to 8 million productive TCRbeta reads, and read depth showed no significant difference between tissue types.

The full study reports these points: Because the samples were bulk and unsorted, CD4+ and CD8+ T cell repertoires could not be compared. With just a few patients in the study, the authors point out that the findings should be validated in a larger study. Only the TCR beta chain was sequenced, which likely underestimates true repertoire diversity because unpaired alpha chains were not captured. Only about 8-24% of top clones were present in all five regions of a tumor, suggesting spatial heterogeneity of tumor-infiltrating T cells. The top 250 clones accounted for a significantly greater share of the repertoire in tumors than in blood (p = 0.039). Pairs of tumor regions showed greater repertoire overlap (mean around 35%) than tumor-adjacent pairs (about 17%) or tumor-blood pairs (roughly 14%), which is consistent with antigen-driven expansion.

Starting from around 500 ng total RNA, TCRbeta-specific cDNA was produced by reverse transcription with a constant-region primer and ProtoScript II reverse transcriptase. Construction of the TCRbeta libraries relied on three nested rounds of multiplex PCR, following a slightly modified ARM-PCR procedure. Each of the first two PCR rounds ran for approximately 10 cycles and used multiplex TRBV1-TRBV30 forward primers together with a Cbeta reverse primer. Sample barcodes and Illumina adapters were added in a final 25-cycle PCR using Deep VentR polymerase. Amplicons of 200-500 bp were gel-purified with a QIAquick gel extraction kit before sequencing. The TCRbeta amplicons were sequenced with 250-bp paired-end reads on an Illumina HiSeq 2500. The study's processing was this. To recover full CDR3 sequences, reads were quality-trimmed using Trimmomatic v0.33 and paired reads were then merged using FLASH v1.2.11. MiGEC v1.2.1b assigned V, D and J germline segments to the rearranged TCRbeta sequences. Clonotype statistics and Shannon-Wiener diversity indices were calculated with VDJtools v1.0.0. Except for diversity analysis, only each sample's 250 most abundant clonotypes were used in subsequent analyses to reduce sampling bias. In-frame beta chains were kept once TCRdb had trimmed the public reads at Q25 with fastp and called clones with MiXCR. CDR3 protein duplicates are merged, each entry listing the most common genes and DNA. The V and J calls come from TCRdb's annotation, not from the publication. The sample table shows 95,000 to 150,000 distinct CDR3 sequences, and 64% are seen once. Jointly, the top ten make up approximately 8.9% of the sample.

The CDR3 runs 13 amino acids, cysteine and phenylalanine included. CDR3 DNA only is kept here, 39 bases in frame from base 1. CDR1 is given as MDHEN and CDR2 as SYDVKM, both from the germline V gene. Total RNA and DNA were co-extracted without cell sorting from approximately 20-30 mg of bulk tissue using the AllPrep DNA/RNA mini kit. Between late 2015 and March 2016, several patients in China with histopathologically diagnosed primary liver carcinoma had their tumors surgically resected. At the time of sampling, the patients had chronic HBV infection and had not received any treatment. Each tumor was sampled at five spatially separated regions: the tumor centre plus the superior, inferior, left-lateral and right-lateral poles. Histological examination found more than 75% viable tumor cells in every tumor sample. Fresh tumor and adjacent tissue pieces were bisected, with one half stored in RNAlater at -80 degrees C and the other half sent for histology.

On this clonotype: Its antigen target is currently unknown. At one end the junction does not follow the germline gene, possibly because of a read error.

The origin of this receptor is a woman aged 55-69 years with primary liver carcinoma and hepatitis B virus infection. The chain uses TRBV28 and TRBJ2-1, with 10 bases in between that match TRBD2. The sample consisted of liver tumor tissue from sampling region 3. Read against the paper, the sample's cell subset or site label means: tumor region T3, left-lateral pole. Here is the DNA: TGTGCCAGCACTATAGCGGGAGGTTATGAGCACTTCTTC. Translation gives CASTIAGGYEHFF.